This is a list of T cell receptor beta chains from one sample in a study of T cell responses to AZD1222 COVID-19 vaccine. Repertoires were generated with immunoSEQ multiplex PCR, while TCRdb's copy carries only in-frame clones and drops some. This sample yields approximately 150,000 clones, of which roughly nine tenths are seen a single time; approximately 3.3% belongs to the top ten. Sequencing used peripheral blood, obtained 28 days after the second AZD1222 dose. Receptor source: an adult who received the AZD1222 COVID-19 vaccine. Both conserved end residues are part of each CDR3. D genes are given only for firm matches. The listing skips clone size in some rows; elsewhere it reads once, few, many or a size class.

>TRBJ1-2|.|.|TRBV10-1
CASSRGRILVYGYTF
TGCGCCAGCAGTAGGGGACGGATTCTCGTCTATGGCTACACCTTC
>TRBJ2-7|TRBD1|.|TRBV28
CASSLGQGLEQYF
TGTGCCAGCAGTCTCGGACAGGGTTTGGAGCAGTACTTC
>TRBJ2-7|.|.|TRBV21-1
CASSKVWGTPYEQYF
TGTGCCAGCAGCAAAGTTTGGGGGACCCCCTACGAGCAGTACTTC
>TRBJ2-1|.|.|TRBV2
CASYSGSYNEQFF
TGTGCCAGCTATTCAGGGTCCTACAATGAGCAGTTCTTC
>TRBJ1-5|TRBD1|once|TRBV27
CASSLTGGKGNQPQHF
TGTGCCAGCAGTTTGACAGGGGGCAAGGGAAATCAGCCCCAGCATTTT
>TRBJ1-6|.|once|TRBV29-1
CSPQMSAGWSPLHF
TGCAGTCCCCAAATGAGCGCAGGGTGGTCACCCCTCCACTTT
>TRBJ1-3|TRBD1|.|TRBV7-2
CASGGQGGGNTIYF
TGTGCCAGCGGAGGACAGGGGGGCGGAAACACCATATATTTT
>TRBJ1-2|TRBD1|.|TRBV10-3
CAISGGGGQWGYTF
TGTGCCATCAGTGGCGGAGGGGGCCAGTGGGGCTACACCTTC
>TRBJ1-3|.|.|TRBV19
CASSMQGNTIYF
TGTGCCAGTAGTATGCAGGGAAACACCATATATTTT
>TRBJ1-1|.|.|TRBV18
CASSPAGGGTEAFF
TGTGCCAGCTCACCAGCGGGGGGCGGGACTGAAGCTTTCTTT
>TRBJ2-2|.|.|TRBV29-1
CSVGAGTNTGELFF
TGCAGCGTTGGGGCGGGAACGAACACCGGGGAGCTGTTTTTT
>TRBJ1-2|TRBD1|.|TRBV28
CASSSPTGGYGYTF
TGTGCCAGCAGTTCGCCGACAGGGGGTTACGGCTACACCTTC
>TRBJ1-5|.|.|TRBV28
CASSLGAGGNQPQHF
TGTGCCAGCAGTTTAGGCGCAGGGGGCAATCAGCCCCAGCATTTT
>TRBJ2-5|TRBD1|.|TRBV6-5
CASTNYGTGQETQYF
TGTGCCAGCACCAACTACGGGACAGGCCAAGAGACCCAGTACTTC
>TRBJ2-7|TRBD2|.|TRBV5-4
CASSLGLAGGRYEQYF
TGTGCCAGCAGCTTGGGGCTAGCGGGAGGGCGTTACGAGCAGTACTTC
>TRBJ2-1|TRBD2|.|TRBV4-3
CASSQEAGGPDYEQFF
TGCGCCAGCAGCCAGGAAGCGGGAGGGCCTGACTATGAGCAGTTCTTC
>TRBJ2-5|.|once|TRBV21-1
CASRQRGSGETQYF
TGTGCCAGCCGCCAACGGGGGAGTGGAGAGACCCAGTACTTC
>TRBJ2-3|TRBD2|few|TRBV9
CASSVSTSTSGRGDTQYF
TGTGCCAGCAGCGTATCTACCTCGACTAGCGGGAGAGGAGATACGCAGTATTTT
>TRBJ1-1|.|.|TRBV3-1/TRBV3-2
CASSHPGAMNTEAFF
TGTGCCAGCAGCCATCCAGGGGCAATGAACACTGAAGCTTTCTTT
>TRBJ2-1|.|.|TRBV6-1
CASSKGNEQFF
TGTGCCAGCAGTAAGGGTAATGAGCAGTTCTTC
>TRBJ1-5|.|.|TRBV6-1
CASSDIDRYSNQPQHF
TGTGCCAGCAGTGATATTGACAGGTATAGCAATCAGCCCCAGCATTTT
>TRBJ1-1|TRBD1|.|TRBV6-5
CASLLLTGSTEAFF
TGTGCCAGCCTATTACTGACAGGGTCCACTGAAGCTTTCTTT
>TRBJ2-1|.|.|TRBV6-1
CASSEIVGVSSYNEQFF
TGTGCCAGCAGTGAAATCGTGGGAGTGAGCTCCTACAATGAGCAGTTCTTC
>TRBJ1-4|.|.|TRBV5-4
CASSTGPGATNEKLFF
TGTGCCAGCAGCACAGGACCTGGGGCAACTAATGAAAAACTGTTTTTT
>TRBJ2-2|.|.|TRBV11-2
CASSPGTGELFF
TGTGCCAGCAGCCCTGGCACCGGGGAGCTGTTTTTT
>TRBJ2-7|.|.|TRBV11-2
CASSSGGTGEQYF
TGTGCCAGCAGCTCCGGAGGGACCGGCGAGCAGTACTTC
>TRBJ1-1|.|.|TRBV12-3/TRBV12-4
CASSLRVTEAFF
TGTGCCAGCAGTTTGCGAGTCACTGAAGCTTTCTTT
>TRBJ1-6|TRBD1|.|TRBV5-5
CASSWPGQDFHF
TGTGCCAGCAGCTGGCCTGGACAGGATTTTCACTTT
>TRBJ1-6|.|.|TRBV15
CATSRVEGGSPLHF
TGTGCCACCAGCAGAGTTGAGGGAGGGTCACCCCTCCACTTT
>TRBJ2-3|TRBD1|.|TRBV25-1
CASSGYRGRTDTQYF
TGTGCCAGCAGTGGTTACAGGGGGCGCACAGATACGCAGTATTTT
>TRBJ2-5|.|.|TRBV9
CASSVAYGIETQYF
TGTGCCAGCAGCGTAGCTTACGGGATTGAGACCCAGTACTTC
>TRBJ1-2|.|.|TRBV7-2
CASSLIYGDVNYGYTF
TGTGCCAGCAGCTTAATTTACGGGGATGTAAACTATGGCTACACCTTC
>TRBJ1-6|.|.|TRBV3-1/TRBV3-2
CASSHMPGPTGNSPLHF
TGTGCCAGCAGCCATATGCCGGGGCCGACGGGTAATTCACCCCTCCACTTT
>TRBJ2-2|.|.|TRBV28
CASSFSSGTGYTGELFF
TGTGCCAGCAGTTTTAGTTCCGGGACTGGATACACCGGGGAGCTGTTTTTT
>TRBJ1-4|.|.|TRBV28
CASSLPDSPKKLFF
TGTGCCAGCAGTTTACCTGACAGTCCCAAAAAACTGTTTTTT
>TRBJ1-2|.|.|TRBV12-5
CASGLVIGRDDMRGDYGYTF
TGTGCTAGTGGTTTGGTAATTGGCCGGGATGACATGAGGGGGGACTATGGCTACACCTTC
>TRBJ2-7|.|.|TRBV9
CASSPNILSSYEQYF
TGTGCCAGCAGCCCGAACATTCTGAGCTCCTACGAGCAGTACTTC
>TRBJ2-7|TRBD2|once|TRBV2
CASKVGRGLAYEQYF
TGTGCCAGCAAGGTGGGGAGGGGACTAGCCTACGAGCAGTACTTC
>TRBJ2-1|TRBD2|once|TRBV3-1/TRBV3-2
CASSQDPRLAGAGNEQFF
TGTGCCAGCAGCCAAGATCCTCGACTAGCGGGAGCGGGGAATGAGCAGTTCTTC
>TRBJ2-1|TRBD1|.|TRBV18
CASSPQGTVPLSYNEQFF
TGTGCCAGCTCACCACAAGGGACAGTGCCCCTCTCCTACAATGAGCAGTTCTTC